This T cell receptor beta chain came from a study of shared clonotypes between healthy human individuals. Study-wide context: Each donor's CD4 naive and CD4 memory cells filled three plates apiece, CD8 naive two, and CD8 memory one. Study-level findings and limits: Represented diversity, genetic and exposure-history alike, was limited by few donors.

A remark on this clone: Its antigen is undetermined.

The table came from immunoSEQ multiplex PCR; TCRdb's copy has only in-frame clones and leaves some out. The sample consists of some 2,000,000 clones, around 96% of them appearing once. Terminally differentiated effector memory CD45RA+ cells were left out of the naive CD8 fraction, which was CD45RO-negative and positively selected for CCR7. Trimming stripped 0 bases from V and 10 bases from J, with 11 bases between. The CDR3 length is 13 residues. Germline-derived CDR1 and CDR2 are MNHNS and SASEGT. Input material: naive CD8+ T cells sorted from blood. The sequence was collected from a man younger than 35 in good health. The rearrangement links TRBV6-1 to TRBJ2-3, with D uncertain. CDR3 in amino acids: CASSEAAYWSQYF. The CDR3 nucleotides read TGTGCCAGCAGTGAAGCGGCATACTGGTCGCAGTATTTT.